The source of this T cell receptor beta chain is a study of blood T cell repertoires in COVID-19. Study context: PBMCs, B-cell-depleted T cells, or T cells were the source of the cDNA or gDNA that made up the material.

Patients of the Seattle cohort, enrolled during active infection, were followed longitudinally. Original data processing: Amplification of reference gene primers was used by the study to estimate nucleated cell counts. Libraries were prepared by immunoSEQ multiplex PCR; TCRdb keeps only in-frame clonotypes and omits some of them. The V and J calls and clone size are taken from that table; D and trimming were inferred from the DNA. The profile shows hundreds of thousands of clones, approximately 89% of them singletons. CDR3 size: 12 residues. Germline assignment: CDR1 MNHEY and CDR2 SVGAGI. V lost 4 bases and J lost 5, with 9 bases in between.

The sample comprised peripheral blood. This chain joins TRBV6-5 and TRBJ2-7; D is perhaps TRBD2 (5 bases). This clonotype was obtained from a woman in her 70s with COVID-19, enrolled during active disease. The CDR3 DNA sequence: TGTGCCAGCAGTTCGGGATTCGACGAGCAGTACTTC. The encoded protein is CASSSGFDEQYF.